The 4 T cell receptor beta chains given below trace back to one sample, sequenced in a study of cytomegalovirus exposure and HLA in healthy donors. The primer mix had 60 Vbeta and 13 Jbeta primers. Method: immunoSEQ multiplex PCR; TCRdb's copy keeps in-frame clones and lacks some. The sample consists of about 140,000 clones, around 90% of them appearing once. Sequencing was carried out using PBMCs. The source is a middle-aged woman in good health and CMV-seronegative.

The chain couples TRBV6-1 to TRBJ2-7, with D possibly matching TRBD1 (5 bases). Trimming cost V 2 bases and J 0 bases, with 11 bases left between them. This CDR3 contains 15 residues. Germline V gene sequence: CDR1 MNHNS, CDR2 SASEGT. This chain's CDR3 is CASSEQTTVSYEQYF. As DNA, the CDR3 is TGTGCCAGCAGTGAACAGACGACAGTCTCCTACGAGCAGTACTTC.

The chain carries TRBV13 and TRBJ2-1; TRBD2 is a possible D gene (6 bases). CDR1 is PRHDT and CDR2 is FYEKMQ in the germline V gene (reference sequence). Trimming shortened V by 6 bases and J by 8 bases, and 11 bases separated the two germline ends. The CDR3 loop spans 12 amino acids. The CDR3 DNA sequence: TGTGCCAGCAGGGGGGAGCGGGATGAGCAGTTCTTC. It codes for CASRGERDEQFF.

The CDR3 loop is CASNQPGPLTSGRMDTQYF. Written as DNA, the CDR3 is TGTGCCTCGAACCAACCGGGACCCCTGACTAGCGGGAGAATGGATACGCAGTATTTT. The chain recombines TRBV30 with TRBJ2-3; 12 bases align to TRBD2. Germline CDR1 GTSNPN, CDR2 SVGIG (reference sequence). The CDR3 extends over 19 amino acids. The trim removed 7 bases at V and 6 bases at J, leaving 23 bases unmatched. Using reference TRBV30 and TRBJ2-3 for the parts outside the CDR3, the full variable domain is SQTIHQWPATLVQPVGSPLSLECTVEGTSNPNLYWYRQAAGRGLQLLFYSVGIGQISSEVPQNLSASRPQDRQFILSSKKLLLSDSGFYLCASNQPGPLTSGRMDTQYFGPGTRLTVL.

V gene TRBV4-1 combines with J gene TRBJ2-6, with D tentatively TRBD1 (5 bases). CDR3 size: 16 residues. Looked up from germline, CDR1 is MGHRA and CDR2 is YSYEKL. The V end lost 0 bases, the J end lost 0 bases, and 6 bases lay between the germline ends. The CDR3, as DNA: TGCGCCAGCAGCCAAGACGACAGCTCTGGGGCCAACGTCCTGACTTTC. Amino acid sequence: CASSQDDSSGANVLTF.